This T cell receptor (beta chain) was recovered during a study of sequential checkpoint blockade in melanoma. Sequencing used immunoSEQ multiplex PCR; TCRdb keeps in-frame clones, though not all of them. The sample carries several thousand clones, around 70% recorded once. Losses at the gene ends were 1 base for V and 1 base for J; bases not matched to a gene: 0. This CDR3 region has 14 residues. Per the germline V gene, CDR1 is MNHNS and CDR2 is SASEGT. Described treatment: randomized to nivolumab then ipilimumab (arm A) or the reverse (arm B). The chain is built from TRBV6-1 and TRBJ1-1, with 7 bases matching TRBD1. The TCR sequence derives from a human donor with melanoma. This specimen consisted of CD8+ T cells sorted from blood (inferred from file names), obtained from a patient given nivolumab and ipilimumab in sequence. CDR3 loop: CASSEGQGNTEAFF. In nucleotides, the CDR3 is TGTGCCAGCAGTGAAGGACAGGGGAACACTGAAGCTTTCTTT.